This T cell receptor beta chain is drawn from a study of blood T cell repertoires in COVID-19. The ends lost 2 bases at V and 5 bases at J; junction bases unmatched: 3. The length of the CDR3 is 15 residues. The V gene's germline CDR1 is LNHNV and CDR2 YYDKDF (reference sequence). Sequencing was performed with immunoSEQ multiplex PCR; in TCRdb, only in-frame clones are kept and a portion is missing. The sample shows 250,000 to 300,000 clones, about 86% of them seen only once. The sequence was obtained from a man younger than 45 with acute COVID-19. The V and J genes are TRBV15 and TRBJ1-4; 9 bases match TRBD1. The sequenced sample was PBMCs or T cells enriched from blood (not recorded which). The DNA for the CDR3 is TGTGCCACCAGCAGAATCGGGACAGGGAATGAAAAACTGTTTTTT. It encodes CATSRIGTGNEKLFF.